These T cell receptor beta chains were read from a single sample in a study of cytomegalovirus exposure and HLA in healthy donors. Profiling relied on immunoSEQ multiplex PCR, and the TCRdb table lists in-frame clones only, not all of them. Altogether about 83,000 clones are present, about 81% being singletons, with the ten largest covering around 4%. The specimen sequenced was PBMCs. The receptors originated from a man aged 55-75 years in good health and CMV-seronegative. CDR3s include the opening cysteine and the closing phenylalanine or tryptophan. The order of the fields is V gene, clone size, J gene, D gene, CDR3 protein, CDR3 DNA. D genes are given only for firm matches. Size is omitted from some rows. Given values are once, few, many or a class for expanded clones.

TRBV19,NA,TRBJ1-4,TRBD1,CASSVGQGADEKLFF,TGTGCCAGTAGTGTGGGACAGGGCGCTGATGAAAAACTGTTTTTT
TRBV9,NA,TRBJ2-3,TRBD1,CASSSRDREKDTQYF,TGTGCCAGCAGCAGCCGGGACAGGGAGAAGGATACGCAGTATTTT
TRBV28,NA,TRBJ2-5,TRBD2,CASSTRLAGARETQYF,TGTGCCAGCAGTACTCGACTAGCGGGGGCCAGGGAGACCCAGTACTTC
TRBV5-6,NA,TRBJ2-7,NA,CASSTDYEQYF,TGTGCCAGCAGCACAGACTACGAGCAGTACTTC
TRBV2,few,TRBJ2-2,NA,CASSESWAGELFF,TGTGCCAGCAGTGAATCCTGGGCTGGGGAGCTGTTTTTT
TRBV19,once,TRBJ2-1,TRBD1,CASRSGQNYNEQFF,TGTGCCAGTAGGTCGGGACAGAATTACAATGAGCAGTTCTTC
TRBV6-5,NA,TRBJ1-5,TRBD1,CASRTGQAVNQPQHF,TGTGCCAGCAGGACTGGACAGGCCGTCAATCAGCCCCAGCATTTT
TRBV2,NA,TRBJ2-3,TRBD2,CASSEWGGGTTDTQYF,TGTGCCAGCAGTGAGTGGGGCGGGGGGACAACAGATACGCAGTATTTT
TRBV6-5,few,TRBJ2-5,TRBD2,CASSYEGLPGETQYF,TGTGCCAGCAGTTACGAGGGACTACCGGGCGAGACCCAGTACTTC
TRBV25-1,NA,TRBJ2-7,NA,CASSGYYEQYF,TGTGCCAGCAGTGGTTACTACGAGCAGTACTTC
TRBV6-1,NA,TRBJ1-1,NA,CASSRIQGNTEAFF,TGTGCCAGCAGTAGAATACAGGGGAACACTGAAGCTTTCTTT
TRBV2,NA,TRBJ2-5,TRBD2,CASKKRTSGGGYQETQYF,TGTGCCAGCAAGAAAAGGACTAGCGGGGGGGGCTACCAAGAGACCCAGTACTTC
TRBV7-9,NA,TRBJ2-3,TRBD2,CASTQGLAGADTQYF,TGTGCCAGCACCCAAGGCCTAGCGGGGGCAGATACGCAGTATTTT
TRBV7-9,once,TRBJ2-7,TRBD1,CASSWGDRVHYEQYF,TGTGCCAGCAGCTGGGGGGACAGGGTACACTACGAGCAGTACTTC
TRBV19,NA,TRBJ2-2,TRBD1,CASSIDLGTANTGELFF,TGTGCCAGTAGTATAGATCTGGGGACAGCGAACACCGGGGAGCTGTTTTTT
TRBV2,NA,TRBJ2-7,NA,CATRPTPSSYEQYF,TGTGCCACCCGCCCCACCCCGAGCTCCTACGAGCAGTACTTC
TRBV6-5,NA,TRBJ2-1,TRBD1,CASSYGQVNYNEQFF,TGTGCCAGCAGTTACGGACAGGTGAACTACAATGAGCAGTTCTTC
TRBV9,NA,TRBJ2-1,NA,CASSVLGLYNEQFF,TGTGCCAGCAGCGTATTGGGCCTCTACAATGAGCAGTTCTTC
TRBV29-1,NA,TRBJ2-5,TRBD2,CSVKNSAGQQETQYF,TGCAGCGTAAAAAACTCAGCGGGGCAACAAGAGACCCAGTACTTC
TRBV18,NA,TRBJ1-1,NA,CASSPTREGGAEAFF,TGTGCCAGCTCACCAACCCGGGAGGGAGGAGCTGAAGCTTTCTTT